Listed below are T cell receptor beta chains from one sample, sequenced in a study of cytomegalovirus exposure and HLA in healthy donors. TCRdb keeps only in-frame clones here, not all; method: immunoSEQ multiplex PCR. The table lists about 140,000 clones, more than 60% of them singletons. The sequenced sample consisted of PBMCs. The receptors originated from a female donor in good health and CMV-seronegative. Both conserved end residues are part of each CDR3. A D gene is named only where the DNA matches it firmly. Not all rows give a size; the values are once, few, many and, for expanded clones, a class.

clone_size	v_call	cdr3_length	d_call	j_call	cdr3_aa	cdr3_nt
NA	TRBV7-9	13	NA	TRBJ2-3	CASSFGGGDTQYF	TGTGCCAGCAGCTTTGGCGGCGGGGATACGCAGTATTTT
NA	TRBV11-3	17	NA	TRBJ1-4	CASSLGGPSGWGEKLFF	TGTGCCAGCAGCTTAGGAGGGCCCAGTGGTTGGGGTGAAAAACTGTTTTTT
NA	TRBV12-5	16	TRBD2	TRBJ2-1	CASGLRTSGSYNEQFF	TGTGCTAGTGGTTTACGGACTAGCGGTTCCTACAATGAGCAGTTCTTC
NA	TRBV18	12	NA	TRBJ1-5	CASSPYNQPQHF	TGTGCCAGCTCACCCTACAATCAGCCCCAGCATTTT
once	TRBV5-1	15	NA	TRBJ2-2	CASSLWAESTGELFF	TGCGCCAGCAGCTTGTGGGCAGAGTCCACCGGGGAGCTGTTTTTT
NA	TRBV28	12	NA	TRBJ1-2	CASSSPGYGYTF	TGTGCCAGCAGTTCCCCGGGCTATGGCTACACCTTC
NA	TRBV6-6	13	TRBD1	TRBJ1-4	CASSPGRDRALFF	TGTGCCAGCAGTCCCGGGCGGGACAGGGCCCTGTTTTTT
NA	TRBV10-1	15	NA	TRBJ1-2	CASSECRVRSGGDTF	TGCGCCAGCAGTGAATGCCGGGTAAGAAGTGGCGGGGACACCTTC
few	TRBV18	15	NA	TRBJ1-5	CASSPMQGSNQPQHF	TGTGCCAGCTCACCTATGCAGGGTAGCAATCAGCCCCAGCATTTT
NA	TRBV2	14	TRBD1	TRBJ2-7	CASSAWTGLYEQYF	TGTGCCAGCTCAGCATGGACAGGGCTCTACGAGCAGTACTTC
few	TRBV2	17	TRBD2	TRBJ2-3	CASSVGTSGRYTDTQYF	TGTGCCAGCAGTGTAGGGACTAGCGGGAGGTACACAGATACGCAGTATTTT
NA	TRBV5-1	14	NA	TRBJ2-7	CASSSPEGRNEQYF	TGCGCCAGCAGCTCCCCGGAGGGTAGGAACGAGCAGTACTTC
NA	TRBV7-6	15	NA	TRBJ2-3	CASSTTTVSTDTQYF	TGTGCCAGCAGTACGACTACCGTGAGCACAGATACGCAGTATTTT
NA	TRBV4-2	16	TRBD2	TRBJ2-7	CASSQDASGSSYEQYF	TGTGCCAGCAGCCAAGACGCTAGCGGGAGCTCCTACGAGCAGTACTTC
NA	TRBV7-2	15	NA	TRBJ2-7	CASSLDQGSSYEQYF	TGTGCCAGCAGCTTAGACCAGGGAAGCTCCTACGAGCAGTACTTC
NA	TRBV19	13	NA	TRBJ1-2	CASKLGPNYGYTF	TGTGCCAGTAAACTGGGCCCTAACTATGGCTACACCTTC
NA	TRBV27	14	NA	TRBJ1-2	CASSSRGADYGYTF	TGTGCCAGCAGTTCACGGGGGGCGGACTATGGCTACACCTTC
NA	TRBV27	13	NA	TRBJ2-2	CASSLVVAGELFF	TGTGCCAGCAGTTTAGTAGTAGCCGGGGAGCTGTTTTTT
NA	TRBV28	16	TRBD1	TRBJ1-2	CASSPRGTGKVYGYTF	TGTGCCAGCAGTCCCCGAGGGACAGGGAAGGTTTATGGCTACACCTTC
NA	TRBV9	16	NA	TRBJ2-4	CASSVVATGTKNIQYF	TGTGCCAGCAGCGTAGTTGCGACCGGGACCAAAAACATTCAGTACTTC
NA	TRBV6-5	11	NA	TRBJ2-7	CASSNGPEQYF	TGTGCCAGCAGTAATGGTCCCGAGCAGTACTTC
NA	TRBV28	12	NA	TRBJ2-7	CASSFLSYEQYF	TGTGCCAGCAGTTTCCTCTCCTACGAGCAGTACTTC
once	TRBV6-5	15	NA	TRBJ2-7	CASSSGLSVSYEQYF	TGTGCCAGCAGTTCGGGACTGTCGGTCTCCTACGAGCAGTACTTC
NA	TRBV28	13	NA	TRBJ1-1	CASMGAGDTEAFF	TGTGCCAGCATGGGGGCCGGGGACACTGAAGCTTTCTTT